The 6 T cell receptor beta chains below all came from one sample that was sequenced in a study of early T cells in non-severe SARS-CoV-2 infection. TCRdb passed the 5' RACE reads through MiXCR, listing each CDR3 protein once. The sample has 86,000 or so distinct CDR3 sequences, 6% to 7% seen once; the top ten hold about 7.5%. The material sequenced was whole blood. The receptors originated from an adult who was a healthcare worker with PCR-confirmed SARS-CoV-2 infection or an uninfected control (not recorded which).

At least ten counts were recorded for this clonotype. V usage is TRBV7-8 and J usage is TRBJ1-1, with TRBD1 identical over 7 bases. This CDR3 is 15 amino acids long. The germline gives CDR1 SGHVS, CDR2 FQNEAQ. Trimming at V came to 5 bases and at J to 4 bases, leaving 10 bases not matched to a gene. CDR3 protein: CASSAQGVLGTEAFF. The CDR3, as DNA: TGTGCCAGCAGCGCCCAGGGGGTTCTTGGCACTGAAGCTTTCTTT.

This clonotype appeared a few times. This chain uses TRBV20-1 with TRBJ2-7, with 10 positions matching TRBD2. Germline CDR1 is DFQATT and CDR2 is SNEGSKA (reference sequence). Losses at the gene ends were 5 bases for V and 0 bases for J; bases not matched to a gene: 7. This CDR3 spans 15 amino acids. The CDR3 loop is CSAHELAGNSYEQYF. CDR3 DNA: TGCAGTGCTCACGAACTAGCGGGGAACTCCTACGAGCAGTACTTC.

In its sample, this clonotype was seen a few times. The chain combines TRBV6-1 with TRBJ2-1; D possibly corresponds to TRBD2 (6 bases). Germline V gives CDR1 MNHNS, CDR2 SASEGT. V lost 5 bases and J 2 bases, leaving 16 bases between the germline ends. This CDR3 is 16 amino acids long. CDR3 in amino acids: CASSPRTGAPYNEQFF. The DNA of the CDR3 is TGTGCCAGCAGTCCACGTACGGGAGCCCCCTACAATGAGCAGTTCTTC.

The V call is TRBV10-3, the J call TRBJ1-1, with 7 positions matching TRBD1. Germline trimming cut 6 bases from V and 4 bases from J; bases unmatched to any gene: 8. Germline V gene sequence: CDR1 ENHRY, CDR2 SYGVKD. This CDR3 spans 14 amino acids. The CDR3 sequence is CAISTPTGFTEAFF. CDR3 bases: TGTGCCATCAGCACCCCGACAGGGTTCACTGAAGCTTTCTTT.

This clonotype came up a few times. The J gene is TRBJ1-1, the V gene TRBV12-5; the D is unclear. Germline loops: CDR1 LGHNT, CDR2 FRNRAP. The CDR3 has 15 amino acids. V was shortened by 6 bases and J by 2 bases, with 16 bases between the two germline ends. CDR3 nucleotides: TGTGCTAGTGGCAAACAGACAACACTCAACACTGAAGCTTTCTTT. It translates to CASGKQTTLNTEAFF.

At least ten counts were recorded for this clonotype. The chain combines TRBV5-5 with TRBJ2-3; 10 bases line up with TRBD1. Germline CDR1 reads SGHKS; CDR2 reads YYEKEE (reference sequence). V gave up 6 bases and J gave up 4 bases; unmatched junction bases: 8. This CDR3 spans 15 amino acids. As DNA, the CDR3 is TGTGCCAGCATCCTCCCGGGACAGGGGTCAGATACGCAGTATTTT. This sequence encodes CASILPGQGSDTQYF.